This T cell receptor (beta chain) derives from a study of blood T cell repertoires in COVID-19. As for the study in general: Specimens from acute and convalescent COVID-19 originated in the United States, Italy and Spain. Sources were T cells, B-cell-depleted T cells, or PBMCs; the material itself was cDNA or gDNA.

Sequenced by immunoSEQ multiplex PCR; TCRdb stores in-frame clones only, minus some. Of 84,000 or so clones listed, around 74% are singletons. This clone was counted between two and nine times. From germline, CDR1 is SGHKS and CDR2 YYEKEE (reference sequence). V trimming: 4 bases; J trimming: 4 bases; junction bases outside the gene matches: 2. This CDR3 is 13 amino acids long. The sequenced sample consisted of peripheral blood. V is TRBV5-5 and J is TRBJ1-5; TRBD1 aligns across 7 bases. The source is a human donor in a cohort sampled during active COVID-19. Here the CDR3 reads CASSRGQNQPQHF. The CDR3 nucleotides read TGTGCCAGCAGCCGGGGACAGAATCAGCCCCAGCATTTT.